These T cell receptor beta chains were read from a single sample in a study of T-cell memory formation after mild COVID-19. One entry per CDR3 protein, called by TCRdb with MiXCR from the 5' RACE reads. The repertoire has roughly 400,000 distinct CDR3 sequences, roughly 24% of them found once; the top ten carry around 9.5%. Sequences were obtained from PBMCs or a T cell subset sorted from them (not recorded which). These receptors all stem from an adult woman who had mild COVID-19 (a few samples of this study predate the infection). Cell type and time point are not known. The CDR3 runs from the conserved cysteine through the conserved F or W. D genes are given only for firm matches. Size values are once, few and many counts, or a class for expanded clones, and some rows have none.

abundance: few; v_gene: TRBV10-3; j_gene: TRBJ2-4; d_gene: TRBD1; CDR3aa: CAISESGQGSQYF; CDR3nt: TGTGCCATCAGTGAGTCGGGACAGGGGAGCCAGTACTTC
abundance: .; v_gene: TRBV11-2; j_gene: TRBJ2-2; d_gene: TRBD2; CDR3aa: CASKLAGAITGELFF; CDR3nt: TGTGCCAGCAAGCTAGCGGGAGCCATTACCGGGGAGCTGTTTTTT
abundance: .; v_gene: TRBV30; j_gene: TRBJ2-1; d_gene: .; CDR3aa: CAWSQREKQFF; CDR3nt: TGTGCCTGGAGTCAACGGGAAAAGCAGTTCTTC
abundance: few; v_gene: TRBV11-2; j_gene: TRBJ1-2; d_gene: .; CDR3aa: CASSPVRFGYGYTF; CDR3nt: TGTGCCAGCAGCCCTGTAAGGTTCGGCTATGGCTACACCTTC
abundance: .; v_gene: TRBV7-6; j_gene: TRBJ2-7; d_gene: .; CDR3aa: CASSPETGSYEQYF; CDR3nt: TGTGCCAGCAGCCCCGAGACAGGATCCTACGAGCAGTACTTC
abundance: many; v_gene: TRBV20-1; j_gene: TRBJ2-7; d_gene: TRBD2; CDR3aa: CSAGTSGRYEQYF; CDR3nt: TGCAGTGCCGGGACTAGCGGGAGGTACGAGCAGTACTTC
abundance: .; v_gene: TRBV29-1; j_gene: TRBJ1-1; d_gene: .; CDR3aa: CSSIGNTEAFF; CDR3nt: TGCAGCTCTATCGGGAACACTGAAGCTTTCTTT
abundance: once; v_gene: TRBV2; j_gene: TRBJ2-5; d_gene: .; CDR3aa: CASSAEGRIRETQYF; CDR3nt: TGTGCCAGCAGTGCAGAGGGTCGGATTAGAGAGACCCAGTACTTC
abundance: .; v_gene: TRBV5-1; j_gene: TRBJ1-2; d_gene: .; CDR3aa: CASSVGQRLATNYGYTF; CDR3nt: TGCGCCAGCAGTGTAGGTCAGCGTCTAGCTACTAACTATGGCTACACCTTC
abundance: few; v_gene: TRBV6-2/TRBV6-3; j_gene: TRBJ2-1; d_gene: TRBD2; CDR3aa: CASSYSTTSGSLHEQFF; CDR3nt: TGTGCCAGCAGTTACTCCACGACTAGCGGGAGTCTCCATGAGCAGTTCTTC
abundance: .; v_gene: TRBV6-5; j_gene: TRBJ1-5; d_gene: .; CDR3aa: CASSRGWLTNQPQHF; CDR3nt: TGTGCCAGCAGTCGTGGGTGGCTAACTAATCAGCCCCAGCATTTT
abundance: .; v_gene: TRBV24-1; j_gene: TRBJ2-2; d_gene: .; CDR3aa: CATSDTDQNTGELFF; CDR3nt: TGTGCCACCAGTGACACCGACCAGAACACCGGGGAGCTGTTTTTT
abundance: few; v_gene: TRBV12-3/TRBV12-4; j_gene: TRBJ2-7; d_gene: .; CDR3aa: CASSTRQGGSYEQYF; CDR3nt: TGTGCCAGCAGTACCCGTCAGGGGGGCTCCTACGAGCAGTACTTC
abundance: few; v_gene: TRBV12-3/TRBV12-4; j_gene: TRBJ1-4; d_gene: .; CDR3aa: CASSPVRGKLFF; CDR3nt: TGTGCCAGCAGTCCTGTGAGGGGAAAACTGTTTTTT
abundance: .; v_gene: TRBV18; j_gene: TRBJ1-1; d_gene: TRBD1; CDR3aa: CASTGQANTEAFF; CDR3nt: TGTGCCAGTACGGGACAGGCCAACACTGAAGCTTTCTTT
abundance: .; v_gene: TRBV29-1; j_gene: TRBJ1-1; d_gene: .; CDR3aa: CSVEGSEAFF; CDR3nt: TGCAGCGTTGAAGGCAGTGAAGCTTTCTTT
abundance: few; v_gene: TRBV7-3; j_gene: TRBJ2-5; d_gene: .; CDR3aa: CASSSQGGVEETQYF; CDR3nt: TGTGCCAGCAGCTCACAGGGGGGGGTTGAAGAGACCCAGTACTTC
abundance: .; v_gene: TRBV4-2; j_gene: TRBJ1-4; d_gene: .; CDR3aa: CASSQGQGVEKLFF; CDR3nt: TGTGCCAGCAGCCAAGGGCAGGGTGTTGAAAAACTGTTTTTT
abundance: .; v_gene: TRBV7-9; j_gene: TRBJ1-2; d_gene: .; CDR3aa: CASNPADVYGYTF; CDR3nt: TGTGCCAGCAACCCGGCGGATGTCTATGGCTACACCTTC
abundance: few; v_gene: TRBV7-2; j_gene: TRBJ1-2; d_gene: TRBD1; CDR3aa: CASRNRRDRVYGYTF; CDR3nt: TGTGCCAGCAGAAACCGCCGGGACAGGGTCTATGGCTACACCTTC
abundance: few; v_gene: TRBV7-9; j_gene: TRBJ2-2; d_gene: .; CDR3aa: CASSSVPRENTGELFF; CDR3nt: TGTGCCAGCAGCTCAGTCCCCAGGGAGAACACCGGGGAGCTGTTTTTT
abundance: few; v_gene: TRBV7-9; j_gene: TRBJ2-7; d_gene: TRBD2; CDR3aa: CASSLGLAAEQYF; CDR3nt: TGTGCCAGCAGCTTAGGTCTAGCGGCCGAGCAGTACTTC
abundance: many; v_gene: TRBV5-1; j_gene: TRBJ2-7; d_gene: .; CDR3aa: CASSLGRDYEQYF; CDR3nt: TGCGCCAGCAGCTTGGGCAGGGACTACGAGCAGTACTTC
abundance: few; v_gene: TRBV10-3; j_gene: TRBJ2-3; d_gene: TRBD1; CDR3aa: CAISNRDRDTDTQYF; CDR3nt: TGTGCCATCAGTAACCGGGACAGGGACACAGATACGCAGTATTTT
abundance: few; v_gene: TRBV9; j_gene: TRBJ2-7; d_gene: .; CDR3aa: CASSVGGGAYEQYF; CDR3nt: TGTGCCAGCAGCGTGGGCGGGGGCGCCTACGAGCAGTACTTC
abundance: few; v_gene: TRBV10-3; j_gene: TRBJ1-2; d_gene: TRBD1; CDR3aa: CAISPGTGVGYTF; CDR3nt: TGTGCCATCAGCCCCGGGACAGGGGTTGGCTACACCTTC
abundance: .; v_gene: TRBV2; j_gene: TRBJ2-7; d_gene: .; CDR3aa: CASRGRWQGYEQYF; CDR3nt: TGTGCCAGCCGGGGGAGGTGGCAGGGCTACGAGCAGTACTTC
abundance: .; v_gene: TRBV20-1; j_gene: TRBJ1-1; d_gene: TRBD1; CDR3aa: CSARDRGTGGTEAFF; CDR3nt: TGCAGTGCTAGAGATCGAGGGACAGGGGGCACTGAAGCTTTCTTT
abundance: .; v_gene: TRBV12-3/TRBV12-4; j_gene: TRBJ2-4; d_gene: .; CDR3aa: CASSSLHKNIQYF; CDR3nt: TGTGCCAGCAGTTCCTTGCACAAAAACATTCAGTACTTC
abundance: few; v_gene: TRBV4-3; j_gene: TRBJ2-1; d_gene: TRBD2; CDR3aa: CASSQDTWREGRPNEQFF; CDR3nt: TGCGCCAGCAGCCAAGATACTTGGCGGGAGGGCCGCCCGAATGAGCAGTTCTTC
abundance: many; v_gene: TRBV5-1; j_gene: TRBJ2-5; d_gene: TRBD1; CDR3aa: CASSLGDSEETQYF; CDR3nt: TGCGCCAGCAGCTTGGGGGACAGTGAAGAGACCCAGTACTTC
abundance: .; v_gene: TRBV20-1; j_gene: TRBJ1-4; d_gene: TRBD1; CDR3aa: CSARGGQGYNEKLFF; CDR3nt: TGCAGTGCTAGAGGGGGACAGGGCTATAATGAAAAACTGTTTTTT
abundance: few; v_gene: TRBV12-3/TRBV12-4; j_gene: TRBJ2-2; d_gene: TRBD1; CDR3aa: CASTYQGAGELFF; CDR3nt: TGTGCCAGCACCTATCAGGGGGCCGGGGAGCTGTTTTTT
abundance: .; v_gene: TRBV20-1; j_gene: TRBJ2-1; d_gene: .; CDR3aa: CSADERTSYNEQFF; CDR3nt: TGCAGTGCGGACGAGCGGACATCCTACAATGAGCAGTTCTTC
abundance: .; v_gene: TRBV5-5; j_gene: TRBJ1-1; d_gene: .; CDR3aa: CASRRDTTLNTEAFF; CDR3nt: TGTGCCAGCAGGAGAGACACAACTTTGAACACTGAAGCTTTCTTT
abundance: .; v_gene: TRBV11-2; j_gene: TRBJ1-6; d_gene: TRBD1; CDR3aa: CASSPQGRSPLHF; CDR3nt: TGTGCCAGCAGCCCACAGGGGAGGTCACCCCTCCACTTT
abundance: .; v_gene: TRBV29-1; j_gene: TRBJ1-1; d_gene: .; CDR3aa: CSVRTGKRADTEAFF; CDR3nt: TGCAGCGTTCGCACAGGGAAGAGGGCTGACACTGAAGCTTTCTTT
abundance: few; v_gene: TRBV30; j_gene: TRBJ2-7; d_gene: .; CDR3aa: CAWSVRLTVEGEQYF; CDR3nt: TGTGCCTGGAGTGTACGATTGACGGTGGAGGGGGAGCAGTACTTC
abundance: few; v_gene: TRBV5-1; j_gene: TRBJ1-2; d_gene: TRBD1; CDR3aa: CASSSDRVGGYTF; CDR3nt: TGCGCCAGCAGCTCGGACAGGGTTGGGGGCTACACCTTC
abundance: few; v_gene: TRBV12-3/TRBV12-4; j_gene: TRBJ2-5; d_gene: .; CDR3aa: CASSLDPFQETQYF; CDR3nt: TGTGCCAGCAGTTTAGACCCCTTCCAAGAGACCCAGTACTTC
abundance: many; v_gene: TRBV5-1; j_gene: TRBJ2-1; d_gene: TRBD1; CDR3aa: CASRPQGQGLNEQFF; CDR3nt: TGCGCCAGCAGGCCTCAGGGACAGGGACTCAATGAGCAGTTCTTC
abundance: many; v_gene: TRBV18; j_gene: TRBJ2-1; d_gene: TRBD2; CDR3aa: CASSPGLAGGSSYNEQFF; CDR3nt: TGTGCCAGCTCACCAGGCCTAGCGGGAGGGAGCTCCTACAATGAGCAGTTCTTC
abundance: .; v_gene: TRBV11-2; j_gene: TRBJ2-5; d_gene: TRBD1; CDR3aa: CASSSPHRDRGSETQYF; CDR3nt: TGTGCCAGCAGCTCCCCTCACCGGGACAGGGGATCAGAGACCCAGTACTTC
abundance: few; v_gene: TRBV11-3; j_gene: TRBJ2-1; d_gene: TRBD2; CDR3aa: CASSLAGTSGSPRFNEQFF; CDR3nt: TGTGCCAGCAGCCTAGCCGGGACTAGCGGGAGTCCCAGGTTCAATGAGCAGTTCTTC
abundance: few; v_gene: TRBV30; j_gene: TRBJ1-5; d_gene: .; CDR3aa: CAWSPGGGFYSNQPQHF; CDR3nt: TGTGCCTGGAGCCCAGGCGGGGGTTTCTATAGCAATCAGCCCCAGCATTTT
abundance: .; v_gene: TRBV29-1; j_gene: TRBJ1-6; d_gene: TRBD1; CDR3aa: CSVRTGGESDNSPLHF; CDR3nt: TGCAGCGTCCGAACAGGGGGCGAAAGTGATAATTCACCCCTCCACTTT
abundance: .; v_gene: TRBV30; j_gene: TRBJ1-2; d_gene: .; CDR3aa: CAWTLFRDGYTF; CDR3nt: TGTGCCTGGACGCTATTCAGGGACGGCTACACCTTC